Listed below are T cell receptor beta chains from one sample, sequenced in a study of T cells in Graves' hyperthyroidism and ophthalmopathy. MiXCR was run by TCRdb on the multiplex PCR reads, yielding one entry per CDR3 protein. The sample records roughly 560,000 distinct CDR3 sequences, about 15% being singletons. What was sequenced was blood. The receptors derive from a woman in her thirties or forties with Graves' ophthalmopathy. Both conserved end residues are trimmed from each CDR3.

V | CDR3
TRBV19 | ASSIDRQGYEQY
TRBV6-2/TRBV6-3 | ASSYGSEFHEQY
TRBV27 | ASSFQGASEAF
TRBV24-1 | ATSEGSAGPKETQY
TRBV20-1 | SARPPVGADTGELF
TRBV7-2 | ASSPSRAVTYEQY
TRBV30 | AWSVGLDYEQY
TRBV11-2 | ASSLDRGASSYGYT
TRBV2 | ATKDRSDNSPLH
TRBV24-1 | ATSDFGSGVGETQY
TRBV20-1 | SARDVVQSYEQY
TRBV6-1 | AGEEDGDLYGYT
TRBV6-1 | ASRGGVPTSGQETQY
TRBV6-5 | ASSFRGTGVGYT
TRBV27 | ASSSTGVSPQH
TRBV28 | ASSPTGLPSEQY
TRBV24-1 | ATSVGGQETQY
TRBV28 | ASSPSGADYGYT
TRBV4-3 | ASSQGSQSAQH
TRBV14 | ASSQGLTWHGYT
TRBV12-3/TRBV12-4 | ASSLNKLGTEAF
TRBV6-2/TRBV6-3 | ASSYTGSPNEQF
TRBV28 | ASSQGQGNQPQH
TRBV29-1 | SVFRGGTEAF
TRBV6-2/TRBV6-3 | ASSTGFHNQPQH
TRBV14 | ASSPGLAGVLAREQY
TRBV6-2/TRBV6-3 | ASSYSGTGIDEQY
TRBV28 | ASSSGPPSGANVLT
TRBV11-2 | ASSIGRLNTEAF
TRBV4-1 | ASSQDTGGFQPQH
TRBV29-1 | SVDPRPSTTLRNTEAF